Listed here are 4 T cell receptor beta chains from one sample, sequenced in a study of beta chain features in type 1 diabetes. Every bit of the isolated RNA underwent reverse transcription, so sequencing read expressed TCRB transcripts. The table came from immunoSEQ multiplex PCR; TCRdb's copy has only in-frame clones and leaves some out. Here the sample spans about 450,000 clones, about 10% being singletons. Sample: naive CD4+ T cells from blood. The receptor source for this set is a woman younger than 35 in good health.

The CDR3: CAWSPGLGRSAQYF. In DNA form, the CDR3 reads TGTGCCTGGAGTCCGGGACTGGGCCGTTCGGCCCAGTACTTC. The chain links TRBV30 to TRBJ2-5, with D perhaps TRBD2 (6 bases). The germline V gene encodes CDR1 GTSNPN and CDR2 SVGIG (reference sequence). The CDR3 is 14 residues long. V was clipped by 2 bases and J by 9 bases, with 19 bases between them. The full variable domain, in which reference TRBV30 and TRBJ2-5 provide the parts outside the CDR3, is SQTIHQWPATLVQPVGSPLSLECTVEGTSNPNLYWYRQAAGRGLQLLFYSVGIGQISSEVPQNLSASRPQDRQFILSSKKLLLSDSGFYLCAWSPGLGRSAQYFGPGTRLLVL.

This clone showed up just a few times. The chain links TRBV7-9 to TRBJ2-7, with D hard to call. Germline V gene lookup returns CDR1 SEHNR and CDR2 FQNEAQ (reference sequence). V was shortened by 2 bases and J by 6 bases, with 8 bases between the two germline ends. The CDR3 has 12 amino acids. CDR3 in amino acids: CASSLFDREQYF. The CDR3 DNA is TGTGCCAGCAGCTTATTTGACCGCGAGCAGTACTTC.

About this clone: At one boundary the junction diverges from the germline segment, which might be a read error. The V call is TRBV7-7, the J call TRBJ2-7; tentatively, D is TRBD1 (6 bases). Per the germline V gene, CDR1 is SSHAT and CDR2 is FNYEAQ (reference sequence). The CDR3 is made up of 13 amino acids. CDR3 amino acids: CASSLGDTYEQYF. The DNA for the CDR3 is TGTGCTAGCAGCTTAGGGGACACCTACGAGCAGTACTTC.

In this sample, this clone turned up a few times. This rearrangement joins TRBV2 to TRBJ1-5; D unclear. The CDR3 extends over 12 amino acids. Trimming removed 8 bases at V and 4 bases at J, with 9 bases between. Per germline, CDR1 SNHLY and CDR2 FYNNEI. This CDR3 reads CASGVRNQPQHF. The CDR3 DNA is TGTGCCAGCGGCGTCAGGAATCAGCCCCAGCATTTT.